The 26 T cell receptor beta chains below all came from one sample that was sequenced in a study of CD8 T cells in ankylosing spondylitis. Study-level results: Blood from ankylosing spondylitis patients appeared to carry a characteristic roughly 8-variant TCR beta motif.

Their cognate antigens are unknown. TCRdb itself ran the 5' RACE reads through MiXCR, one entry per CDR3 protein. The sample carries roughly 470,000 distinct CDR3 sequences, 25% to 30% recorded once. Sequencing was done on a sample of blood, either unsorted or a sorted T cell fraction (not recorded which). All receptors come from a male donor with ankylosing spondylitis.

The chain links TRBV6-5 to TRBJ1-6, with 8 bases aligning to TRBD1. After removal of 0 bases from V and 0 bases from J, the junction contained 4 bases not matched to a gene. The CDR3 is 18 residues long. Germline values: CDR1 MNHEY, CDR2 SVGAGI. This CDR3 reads CASSYSTGGSSYNSPLHF. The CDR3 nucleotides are TGTGCCAGCAGTTACTCCACAGGGGGGAGCTCCTATAATTCACCCCTCCACTTT.

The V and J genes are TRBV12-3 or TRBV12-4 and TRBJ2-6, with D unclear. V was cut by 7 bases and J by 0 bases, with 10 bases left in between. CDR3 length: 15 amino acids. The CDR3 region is CASTSAVSGANVLTF. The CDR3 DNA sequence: TGTGCCAGCACCTCAGCAGTCTCTGGGGCCAACGTCCTGACTTTC.

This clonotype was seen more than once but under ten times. CDR3 nucleotides: TGTGCCAGCAGCTGGACCTCGCGGGGGTACTCACCCCTCCACTTT. Translation: CASSWTSRGYSPLHF. The gene calls are TRBV5-5 and TRBJ1-6; weak D call: TRBD1 (5 bases). Trimming cost V 3 bases and J 10 bases, with 17 bases left between them. CDR3 length: 15 residues. Germline V gene sequence: CDR1 SGHKS, CDR2 YYEKEE (reference sequence).

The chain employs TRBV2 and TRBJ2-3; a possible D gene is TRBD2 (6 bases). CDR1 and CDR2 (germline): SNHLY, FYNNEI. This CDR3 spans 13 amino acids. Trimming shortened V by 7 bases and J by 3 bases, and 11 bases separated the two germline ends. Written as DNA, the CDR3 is TGTGCCAGCACCGAGGAGGGAACAGATACGCAGTATTTT. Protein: CASTEEGTDTQYF.

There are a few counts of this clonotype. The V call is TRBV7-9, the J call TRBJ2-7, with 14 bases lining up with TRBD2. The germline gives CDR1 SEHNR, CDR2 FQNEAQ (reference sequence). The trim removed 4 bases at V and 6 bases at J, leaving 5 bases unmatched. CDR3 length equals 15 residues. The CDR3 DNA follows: TGTGCCAGCAGCTCCTTGACTAGCGGGAGGGGCGAGCAGTACGTC. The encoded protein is CASSSLTSGRGEQYV.

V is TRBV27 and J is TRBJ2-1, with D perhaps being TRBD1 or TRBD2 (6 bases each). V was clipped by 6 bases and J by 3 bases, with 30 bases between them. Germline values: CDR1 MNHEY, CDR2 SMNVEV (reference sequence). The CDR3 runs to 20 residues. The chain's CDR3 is CASSSTIGGLEGVVYNEQFF. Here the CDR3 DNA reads TGTGCCAGCAGCTCTACTATAGGGGGGTTGGAGGGAGTGGTCTACAATGAGCAGTTCTTC.

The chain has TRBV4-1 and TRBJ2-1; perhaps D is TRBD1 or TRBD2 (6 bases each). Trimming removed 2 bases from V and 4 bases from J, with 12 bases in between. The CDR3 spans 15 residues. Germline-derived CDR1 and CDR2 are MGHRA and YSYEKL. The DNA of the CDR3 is TGCGCCAGCAGCCAAAGGGGGGAAATGTACAATGAGCAGTTCTTC. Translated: CASSQRGEMYNEQFF.

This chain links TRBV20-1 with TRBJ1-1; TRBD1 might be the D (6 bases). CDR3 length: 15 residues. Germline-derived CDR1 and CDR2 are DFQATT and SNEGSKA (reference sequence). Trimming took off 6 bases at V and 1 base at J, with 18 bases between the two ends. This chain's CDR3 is CSAKSGGAGNTEAFF. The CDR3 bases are TGCAGTGCCAAAAGTGGGGGGGCAGGGAACACTGAAGCTTTCTTT.

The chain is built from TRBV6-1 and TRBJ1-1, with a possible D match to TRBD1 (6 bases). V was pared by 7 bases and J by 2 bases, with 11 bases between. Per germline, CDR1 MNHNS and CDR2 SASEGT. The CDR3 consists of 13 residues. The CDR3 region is CASKDSPNTEAFF. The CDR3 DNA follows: TGTGCCAGCAAGGACAGCCCTAACACTGAAGCTTTCTTT.

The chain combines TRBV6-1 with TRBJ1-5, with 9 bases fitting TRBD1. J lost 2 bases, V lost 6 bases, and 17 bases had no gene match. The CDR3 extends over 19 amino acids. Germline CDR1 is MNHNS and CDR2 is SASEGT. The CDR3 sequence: CASSFLTGGIEVGNQPQHF. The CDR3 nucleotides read TGTGCCAGCAGCTTTTTGACAGGGGGAATTGAAGTTGGCAATCAGCCCCAGCATTTT.

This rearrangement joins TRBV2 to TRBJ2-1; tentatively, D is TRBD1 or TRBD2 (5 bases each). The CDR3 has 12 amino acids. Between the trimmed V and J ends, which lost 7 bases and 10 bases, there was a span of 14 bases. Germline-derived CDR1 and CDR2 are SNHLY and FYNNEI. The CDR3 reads CASIGTKDEQFF. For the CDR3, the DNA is TGTGCCAGCATAGGGACCAAAGACGAGCAGTTCTTC.

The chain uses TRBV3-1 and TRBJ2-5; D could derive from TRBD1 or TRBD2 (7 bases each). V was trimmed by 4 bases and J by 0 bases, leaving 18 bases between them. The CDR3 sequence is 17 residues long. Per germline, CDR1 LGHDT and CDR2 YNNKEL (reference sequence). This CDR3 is CASSPPGGASNQETQYF. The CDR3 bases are TGTGCCAGCAGCCCTCCAGGGGGGGCCTCGAACCAAGAGACCCAGTACTTC.

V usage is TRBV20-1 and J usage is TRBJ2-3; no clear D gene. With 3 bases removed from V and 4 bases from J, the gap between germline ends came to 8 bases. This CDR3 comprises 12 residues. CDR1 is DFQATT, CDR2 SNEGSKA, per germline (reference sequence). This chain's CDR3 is CSASLPADTQYF. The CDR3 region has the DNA TGCAGTGCTAGTCTTCCCGCAGATACGCAGTATTTT.

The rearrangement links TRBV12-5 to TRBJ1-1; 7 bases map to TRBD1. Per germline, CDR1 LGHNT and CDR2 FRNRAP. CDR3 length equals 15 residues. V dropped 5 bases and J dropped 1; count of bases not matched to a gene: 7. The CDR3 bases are TGTGCTAGTGGTCCCCCAGGGACAGCGAACACTGAAGCTTTCTTT. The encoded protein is CASGPPGTANTEAFF.

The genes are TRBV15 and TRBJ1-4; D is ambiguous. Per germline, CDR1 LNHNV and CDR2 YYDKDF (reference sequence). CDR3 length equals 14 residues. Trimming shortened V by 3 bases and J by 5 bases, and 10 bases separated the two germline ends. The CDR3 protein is CATSRDRQNEKLFF. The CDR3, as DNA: TGTGCCACCAGCAGGGACCGACAAAATGAAAAACTGTTTTTT.

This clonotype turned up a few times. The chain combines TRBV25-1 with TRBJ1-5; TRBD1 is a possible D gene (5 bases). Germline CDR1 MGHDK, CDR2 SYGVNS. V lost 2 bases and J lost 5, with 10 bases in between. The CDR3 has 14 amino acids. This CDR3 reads CASSEPGFHQPQHF. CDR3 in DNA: TGTGCCAGCAGTGAACCAGGGTTTCATCAGCCCCAGCATTTT.

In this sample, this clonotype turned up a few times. Here the CDR3 reads CASSLDVGSYEQYF. For the CDR3, the DNA is TGTGCCAGCAGCTTAGATGTCGGCTCCTACGAGCAGTACTTC. This sequence joins TRBV7-2 and TRBJ2-7; D is ambiguous. Trimming took off 1 base at V and 0 bases at J, with 7 bases between the two ends. Germline V CDR1 and CDR2: SGHTA, FQGNSA. The CDR3 length is 14 residues.

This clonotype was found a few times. The CDR3 sequence: CSVKGGQETQYF. The CDR3 DNA reads as TGCAGCGTTAAGGGCGGCCAAGAGACCCAGTACTTC. The V gene is TRBV29-1, the J gene TRBJ2-5; D remains ambiguous. CDR3 length: 12 amino acids. Between the trimmed V and J ends, which lost 5 bases and 1 base, there was a span of 8 bases. The germline V gene has CDR1 SQVTM and CDR2 ANQGSEA.

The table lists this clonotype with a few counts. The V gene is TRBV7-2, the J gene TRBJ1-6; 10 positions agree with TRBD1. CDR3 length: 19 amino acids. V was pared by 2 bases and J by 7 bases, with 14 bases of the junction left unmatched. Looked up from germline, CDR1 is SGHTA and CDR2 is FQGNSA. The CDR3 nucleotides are TGTGCCAGCAGCTTATCGAGGCCGGGACAGGGGTCCCCGAATTCACCCCTCCACTTT. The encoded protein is CASSLSRPGQGSPNSPLHF.

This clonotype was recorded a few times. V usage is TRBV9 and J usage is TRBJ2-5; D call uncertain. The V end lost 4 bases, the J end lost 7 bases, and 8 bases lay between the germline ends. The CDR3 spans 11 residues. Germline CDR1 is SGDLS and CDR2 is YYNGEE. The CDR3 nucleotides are TGTGCCAGCAGCACATCTGGGACCCAGTACTTC. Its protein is CASSTSGTQYF.

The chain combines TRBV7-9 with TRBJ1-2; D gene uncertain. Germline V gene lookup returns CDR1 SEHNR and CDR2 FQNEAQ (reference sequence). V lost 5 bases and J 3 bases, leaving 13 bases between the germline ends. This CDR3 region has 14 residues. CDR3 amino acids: CASSRRDTDYGYTF. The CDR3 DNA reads TGTGCCAGCAGCCGACGAGACACTGACTATGGCTACACCTTC.

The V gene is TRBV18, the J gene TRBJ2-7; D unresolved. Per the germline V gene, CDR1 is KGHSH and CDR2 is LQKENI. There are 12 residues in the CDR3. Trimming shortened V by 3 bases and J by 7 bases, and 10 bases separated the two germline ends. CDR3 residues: CASSPGPQEQYF. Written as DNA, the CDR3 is TGTGCCAGCTCACCTGGCCCCCAGGAGCAGTACTTC.

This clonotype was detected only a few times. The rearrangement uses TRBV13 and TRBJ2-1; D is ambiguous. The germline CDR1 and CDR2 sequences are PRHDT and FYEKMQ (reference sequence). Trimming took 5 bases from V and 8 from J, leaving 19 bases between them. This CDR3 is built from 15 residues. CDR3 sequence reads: CASSLRVARTDEQFF. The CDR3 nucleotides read TGTGCCAGCAGCCTTAGGGTCGCTAGAACGGATGAGCAGTTCTTC. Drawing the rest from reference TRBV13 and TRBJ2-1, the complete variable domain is AAGVIQSPRHLIKEKRETATLKCYPIPRHDTVYWYQQGPGQDPQFLISFYEKMQSDKGSIPDRFSAQQFSDYHSELNMSSLELGDSALYFCASSLRVARTDEQFFGPGTRLTVL.

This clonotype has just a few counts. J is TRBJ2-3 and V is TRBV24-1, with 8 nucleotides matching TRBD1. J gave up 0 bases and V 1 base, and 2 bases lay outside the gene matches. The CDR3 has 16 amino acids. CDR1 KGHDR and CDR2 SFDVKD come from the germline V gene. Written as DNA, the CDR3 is TGTGCCACCAGTGATTTTACAGGGGGAAGCACAGATACGCAGTATTTT. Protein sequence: CATSDFTGGSTDTQYF.

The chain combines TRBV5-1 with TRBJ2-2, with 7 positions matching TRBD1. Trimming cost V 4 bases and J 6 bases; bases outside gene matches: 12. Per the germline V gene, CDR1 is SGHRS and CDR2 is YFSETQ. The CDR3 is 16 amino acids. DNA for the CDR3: TGCGCCAGCAGCCCGGACAGAGGGGGCGTCGCCGGGGAGCTGTTTTTT. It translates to CASSPDRGGVAGELFF.

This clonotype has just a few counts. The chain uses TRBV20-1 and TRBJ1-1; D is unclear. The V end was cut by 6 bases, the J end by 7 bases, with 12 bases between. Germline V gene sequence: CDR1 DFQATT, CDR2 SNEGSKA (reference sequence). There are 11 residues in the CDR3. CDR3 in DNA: TGCAGTGCCAGGCCCGCACTTGAAGCTTTCTTT. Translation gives CSARPALEAFF.